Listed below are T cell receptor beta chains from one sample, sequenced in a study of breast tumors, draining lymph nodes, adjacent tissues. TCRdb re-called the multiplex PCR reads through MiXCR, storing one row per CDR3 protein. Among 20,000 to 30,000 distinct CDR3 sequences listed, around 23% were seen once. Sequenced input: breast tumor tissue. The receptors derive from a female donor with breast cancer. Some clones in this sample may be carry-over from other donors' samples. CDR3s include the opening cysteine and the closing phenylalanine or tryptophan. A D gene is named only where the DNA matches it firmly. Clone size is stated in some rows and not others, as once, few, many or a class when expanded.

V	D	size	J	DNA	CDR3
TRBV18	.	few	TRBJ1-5	TGTGCCAGCTCACCACCGGCTGGGTTTGGTAATCAGCCCCAGCATTTT	CASSPPAGFGNQPQHF
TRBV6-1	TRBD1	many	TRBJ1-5	TGTGCCAGCAGTGAATCTATAAGGACAGGGGCTGGTAGCAATCAGCCCCAGCATTTT	CASSESIRTGAGSNQPQHF
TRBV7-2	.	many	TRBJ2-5	TGTGCCAGCAGCTGGTTACTGGGACTGCAAGAGACCCAGTACTTC	CASSWLLGLQETQYF
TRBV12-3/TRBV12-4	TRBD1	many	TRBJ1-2	TGTGCCAGCAGGGGGACAGGAGACTATGGCTACACCTTC	CASRGTGDYGYTF
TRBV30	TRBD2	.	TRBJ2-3	TGTGCCTGGACCCGTCGACTAGCGGGTTCCATTCACCCGGCAACAGATACGCAGTATTTT	CAWTRRLAGSIHPATDTQYF
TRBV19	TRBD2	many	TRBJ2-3	TGTGCCAGTAGGTTGCCGGGACTAGCAACTGATACGCAGTATTTT	CASRLPGLATDTQYF
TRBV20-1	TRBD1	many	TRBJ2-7	TGCAGTGCTAGTCCGACAGGGCGTCAGGAGCAGTACTTC	CSASPTGRQEQYF
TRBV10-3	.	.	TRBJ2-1	TGTGCCAGCAGCAGACTAGAGGGAAGCGAGCAGTTCTTC	CASSRLEGSEQFF
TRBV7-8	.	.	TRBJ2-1	TGTGCCAGCAGCAATAGCGGCACTAAGATTGAGCAGTTCTTC	CASSNSGTKIEQFF
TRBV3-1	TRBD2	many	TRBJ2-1	TGTGCCAGCAGCCAAGGGCTAGCGGGAGTTCAGTTCTTC	CASSQGLAGVQFF
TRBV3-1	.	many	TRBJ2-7	TGTGCCAGCAGCCAGATGAGGGAGCACGAGCAGTACTTC	CASSQMREHEQYF
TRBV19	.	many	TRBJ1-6	TGTGCCAGTAGTACCCAACAGGGTTGGAATTCACCCCTCCACTTT	CASSTQQGWNSPLHF
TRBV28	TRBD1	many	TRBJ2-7	TGTGCCAGCAGTTTTTCGGGACAGGGGGCAGGCGAGCAGTACTTC	CASSFSGQGAGEQYF
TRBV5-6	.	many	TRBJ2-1	TGTGCCAGCAGCTTGGGGTCGAGGGGCTGGGATGAGCAGTTCTTC	CASSLGSRGWDEQFF
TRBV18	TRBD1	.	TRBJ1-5	TGTGCCAGCTCAAGAGGACAGGGTGGTAATCAGCCCCAGCATTTT	CASSRGQGGNQPQHF
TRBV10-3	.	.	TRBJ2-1	TGTGCCATCAGTTTGCAGGGTTCCCCCCGCCGGTGGCAGTTCTTC	CAISLQGSPRRWQFF
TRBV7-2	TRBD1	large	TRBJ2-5	TGTGCCAGCAGCCCGGGACAGGGGCGGGAGACCCAGTACTTC	CASSPGQGRETQYF
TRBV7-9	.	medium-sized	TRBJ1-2	TGTGCCAGCAGCCCTGGACACCGCTATGGCTACACCTTC	CASSPGHRYGYTF
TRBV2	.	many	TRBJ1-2	TGTGCCAGCAGTGAACACACAGAAAACTATGGCTACACCTTC	CASSEHTENYGYTF
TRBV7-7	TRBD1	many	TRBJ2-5	TGTGCTAGCAGGGCCGGGACAGGGGACCAAGAGACCCAGTACTTC	CASRAGTGDQETQYF
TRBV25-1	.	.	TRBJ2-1	TGTGCCAGCAGTGAATCGGGATTCCATGAGCAGTTCTTC	CASSESGFHEQFF
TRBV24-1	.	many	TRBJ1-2	TGTGCCACCAGGGGAAGGGGCGGCTACACCTTC	CATRGRGGYTF
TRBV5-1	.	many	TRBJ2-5	TGCGCCAGCAGCTTTAGCCAGGTTTTACAAGAGACCCAGTACTTC	CASSFSQVLQETQYF
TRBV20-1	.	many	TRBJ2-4	TGCAGTGCTACTAGCGCCCACAAAAACATTCAGTACTTC	CSATSAHKNIQYF
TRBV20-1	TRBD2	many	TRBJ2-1	TGCAGTGCCTCCGGGAGGACCTACAATGAGCAGTTCTTC	CSASGRTYNEQFF
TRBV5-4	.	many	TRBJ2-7	TGTGCCAGCAGCTCGAACACTGGGGATACCTACGAGCAGTACTTC	CASSSNTGDTYEQYF
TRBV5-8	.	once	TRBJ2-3	TGTGCCAGCAGCTTGGCCGTAAGGGCCGCAGATACGCAGTATTTT	CASSLAVRAADTQYF
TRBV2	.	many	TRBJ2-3	TGTGCCAGCAGTGAACAAGGCACAGATACGCAGTATTTT	CASSEQGTDTQYF
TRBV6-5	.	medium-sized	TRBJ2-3	TGTGCCAGCAGTCCGCAAGGGGGTACGCAGTATTTT	CASSPQGGTQYF
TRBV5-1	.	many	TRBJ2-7	TGCGCCAGCAGCTCGGCGGGGAACGAGCAGTACTTC	CASSSAGNEQYF
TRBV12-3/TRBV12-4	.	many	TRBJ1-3	TGTGCCAGCAGTTTAATCGCAGGGTCTGGAAACACCATATATTTT	CASSLIAGSGNTIYF
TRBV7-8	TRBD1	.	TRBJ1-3	TGTGCCAGCAGCTCCACAGGGGGAAGGCACACCATATATTTT	CASSSTGGRHTIYF
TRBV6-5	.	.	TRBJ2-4	TGTGCCAGCCGGTTGGGGGGGGGGGCGGCCAAAAACATTCAGTACTTC	CASRLGGGAAKNIQYF
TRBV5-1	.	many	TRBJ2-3	TGCGCCAGCAGCTTGGCCACAGATACGCAGTATTTT	CASSLATDTQYF
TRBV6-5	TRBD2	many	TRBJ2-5	TGTGCCAGCAGTTCCTTGACTAGCGGCTATCAAGAGACCCAGTACTTC	CASSSLTSGYQETQYF
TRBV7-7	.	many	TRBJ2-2	TGTGCTAGCAGCTTAGGGAGAACCGGGGAGCTGTTTTTT	CASSLGRTGELFF
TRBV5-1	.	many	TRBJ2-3	TGCGCCAGCAGCCCGGGACTGGATCGCACAGATACGCAGTATTTT	CASSPGLDRTDTQYF
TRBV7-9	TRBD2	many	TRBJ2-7	TGTGCCAGCAGCTTAAGAGGGACTAGCTTCCACGAGCAGTACTTC	CASSLRGTSFHEQYF
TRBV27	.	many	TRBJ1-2	TGTGCCAGCAGTTTACAAGCAGGGAACTATGGCTACACCTTC	CASSLQAGNYGYTF
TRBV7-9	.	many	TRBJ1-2	TGTGCCAGCAGCCCACCGAGCCGCTATGGCTACACCTTC	CASSPPSRYGYTF
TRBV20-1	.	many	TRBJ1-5	TGCAGTGCTAGGGAGCCCACGGCCCCCCTTGTCGGCAATCAGCCCCAGCATTTT	CSAREPTAPLVGNQPQHF
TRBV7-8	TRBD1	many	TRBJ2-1	TGTGCCAGCAGCCGGGCGAGGGGGCCGGGCAATGAGCAGTTCTTC	CASSRARGPGNEQFF
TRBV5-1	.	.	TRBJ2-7	TGCGCCAGCAGCTTGGGGGGCCGAATCATAACCTACGAGCAGTACTTC	CASSLGGRIITYEQYF
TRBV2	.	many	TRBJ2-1	TGTGCCAGCAGTGAAGCGCTTCGAGGGAGATGGGGAAATGAGCAGTTCTTC	CASSEALRGRWGNEQFF
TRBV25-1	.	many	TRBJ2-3	TGTGCCAGCAGTGAATTTAGCCTCACAGATACGCAGTATTTT	CASSEFSLTDTQYF
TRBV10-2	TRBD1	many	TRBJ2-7	TGCGCCACCGGACAGGCAAGATCCTACGAGCAGTACTTC	CATGQARSYEQYF
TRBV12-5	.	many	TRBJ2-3	TGTGCTAGTGGTTTGGATGTTAACACAGATACGCAGTATTTT	CASGLDVNTDTQYF
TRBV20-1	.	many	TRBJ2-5	TGCAGTGCTAGAAGGGGGGCAGCAAATTCGGCCGAGACCCAGTACTTC	CSARRGAANSAETQYF
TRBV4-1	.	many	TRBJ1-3	TGCGCCAGCAGTTCACGCTCGGGCGGAGGGTCAGGAAACACCATATATTTT	CASSSRSGGGSGNTIYF
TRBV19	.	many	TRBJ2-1	TGTGCCAGTAGTATGGGTCGGGCTTCCTACAATGAGCAGTTCTTC	CASSMGRASYNEQFF
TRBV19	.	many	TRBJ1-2	TGTGCCAGTACTATAGGTGGGTCCGTCGGCTACACCTTC	CASTIGGSVGYTF
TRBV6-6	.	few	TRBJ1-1	TGTGCCAGCAGTTACCAGACCGCTCCTGAAGCTTTCTTT	CASSYQTAPEAFF
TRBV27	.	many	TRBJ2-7	TGTGCCAGCAGTTTTACAGCAAGCTCCTACGAGCAGTACTTC	CASSFTASSYEQYF
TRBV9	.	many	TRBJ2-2	TGTGCCAGCAGCGTAATGGGCCGGAACACCGGGGAGCTGTTTTTT	CASSVMGRNTGELFF
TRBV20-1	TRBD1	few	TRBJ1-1	TGCAGCCCACCACTCGGGACAGGGATTTTGATGAACACTGAAGCTTTCTTT	CSPPLGTGILMNTEAFF
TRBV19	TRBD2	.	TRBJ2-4	TGTGCCAGTAGTTTCGGGACTAGCGGGAGCAAAAACATTCAGTACTTC	CASSFGTSGSKNIQYF
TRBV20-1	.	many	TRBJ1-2	TGCAGTCCCTCAGACGGGACACTAAGGGCTAACTATGGCTACACCTTC	CSPSDGTLRANYGYTF
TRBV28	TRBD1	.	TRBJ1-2	TGTGCCAGCAGAATCGACAGGGAGAGTTATGGCTACACCTTC	CASRIDRESYGYTF
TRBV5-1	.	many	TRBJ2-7	TGCGCCAGCAGCATTTTCGACAGCTACGAGCAGTACTTC	CASSIFDSYEQYF